A single sample is the source of the 22 T cell receptor beta chains below, sequenced in a study of T cell changes during pregnancy in multiple sclerosis. This table comes from immunoSEQ multiplex PCR, and its TCRdb copy is limited to in-frame clones, with some not included. The sample includes tens of thousands of clones, roughly nine tenths seen only once; the top ten take 0.2%. Here the sequenced sample was CD4+ T cells from peripheral blood mononuclear cells, taken in the second trimester of pregnancy. The receptors shown here come from a female donor with multiple sclerosis, enrolled in a pregnancy study.

The V call is TRBV6-5, the J call TRBJ1-2; a possible D gene is TRBD1 (6 bases). Germline V CDR1 and CDR2: MNHEY, SVGAGI. Between the trimmed V and J ends, which lost 5 bases and 6 bases, there was a span of 13 bases. The CDR3 totals 13 residues. The CDR3 sequence is CASSPPGVDGYTF. In DNA form, the CDR3 reads TGTGCCAGCAGTCCACCAGGGGTCGATGGCTACACCTTC.

Here the CDR3 DNA reads TGTGCCTGGAGTGGTCAACACCTTAAAAACATTCAGTACTTC. It yields the protein CAWSGQHLKNIQYF. This chain uses TRBV30 with TRBJ2-4; D is undetermined. Trimming took 1 base from V and 4 from J, leaving 11 bases between them. Germline values: CDR1 GTSNPN, CDR2 SVGIG (reference sequence). The CDR3 loop spans 14 amino acids.

The genes are TRBV7-9 and TRBJ2-1; weak D call: TRBD2 (7 bases). The CDR3 spans 17 residues. Trimming cost V 5 bases and J 4 bases, with 21 bases left between them. The germline gives CDR1 SEHNR, CDR2 FQNEAQ (reference sequence). This CDR3 reads CASSAGTLGGGYNEQFF. CDR3 nucleotides: TGTGCCAGCAGCGCTGGGACCCTAGGGGGGGGATACAATGAGCAGTTCTTC. The variable domain in full, with the rest retrieved from reference TRBV7-9 and TRBJ2-1, is DTGVSQNPRHKITKRGQNVTFRCDPISEHNRLYWYRQTLGQGPEFLTYFQNEAQLEKSRLLSDRFSAERPKGSFSTLEIQRTEQGDSAMYLCASSAGTLGGGYNEQFFGPGTRLTVL.

The V call is TRBV5-4, the J call TRBJ2-1; tentatively, D is TRBD1 (6 bases). CDR3 length: 13 amino acids. The V end was cut by 3 bases, the J end by 5 bases, with 9 bases between. Germline assignment: CDR1 SGHNT and CDR2 YYREEE (reference sequence). In nucleotides, the CDR3 is TGTGCCAGCAGCTGGACAGTAAACAATGAGCAGTTCTTC. Amino acids: CASSWTVNNEQFF.

The chain uses TRBV6-1 and TRBJ1-3; the D is unclear. Trimming took 1 base from V and 0 from J, leaving 13 bases between them. Germline lookup yields CDR1 MNHNS and CDR2 SASEGT. CDR3 size: 17 residues. DNA for the CDR3: TGTGCCAGCAGTGAAGTGGCCAGGTTGCTCTCTGGAAACACCATATATTTT. Encoded protein: CASSEVARLLSGNTIYF.

J is TRBJ1-4 and V is TRBV5-1, with D perhaps TRBD1 (5 bases). CDR3 length equals 16 residues. Per germline, CDR1 SGHRS and CDR2 YFSETQ. Trimming pared 0 bases from V and 4 bases from J, leaving 13 bases between. DNA of the CDR3: TGCGCCAGCAGCTTGGCAGGGAACCCCTTTAATGAAAAACTGTTTTTT. Protein: CASSLAGNPFNEKLFF. The variable domain in full, with the rest retrieved from reference TRBV5-1 and TRBJ1-4, is KAGVTQTPRYLIKTRGQQVTLSCSPISGHRSVSWYQQTPGQGLQFLFEYFSETQRNKGNFPGRFSGRQFSNSRSEMNVSTLELGDSALYLCASSLAGNPFNEKLFFGSGTQLSVL.

This chain connects TRBV27 to TRBJ1-4; 9 nucleotides agree with TRBD1. V lost 4 bases and J lost 4; bases outside the gene matches: 7. The CDR3 spans 16 residues. Germline CDR1 MNHEY, CDR2 SMNVEV (reference sequence). The CDR3 here is CASSSGTGTRNEKLFF. The CDR3 DNA follows: TGTGCCAGCAGTTCCGGGACAGGGACCCGTAATGAAAAACTGTTTTTT.

CDR3 in DNA: TGTGCCATCAGTGAGTCGACAGGGACTCAGCCCCAGCATTTT. Amino acid sequence: CAISESTGTQPQHF. This chain links TRBV10-3 with TRBJ1-5, with 7 positions matching TRBD1. CDR3 length equals 14 residues. Per the germline V gene, CDR1 is ENHRY and CDR2 is SYGVKD. J was trimmed by 6 bases and V by 0 bases; bases with no gene match: 2.

The DNA of the CDR3 is TGTGCCAGCAGCTTGGCGGTAACTAGCGTGACCCAATCCTACAATGAGCAGTTCTTC. Protein sequence: CASSLAVTSVTQSYNEQFF. The rearrangement links TRBV5-6 to TRBJ2-1; 7 bases match TRBD2. J gave up 1 base and V 0 bases, and 13 bases lay outside the gene matches. The CDR3 contains 19 residues. The germline gives CDR1 SGHDT, CDR2 YYEEEE. Filled out from reference TRBV5-6 and TRBJ2-1, the complete variable domain reads DAGVTQSPTHLIKTRGQQVTLRCSPKSGHDTVSWYQQALGQGPQFIFQYYEEEERQRGNFPDRFSGHQFPNYSSELNVNALLLGDSALYLCASSLAVTSVTQSYNEQFFGPGTRLTVL.

The rearrangement links TRBV19 to TRBJ2-2; the match to TRBD1 covers 10 bases. CDR1 is LNHDA, CDR2 SQIVND, per germline (reference sequence). V trimming: 3 bases; J trimming: 4 bases; junction bases outside the gene matches: 11. The CDR3 totals 18 residues. This CDR3 reads CASSMPDRGSRFTGELFF. The CDR3 nucleotides are TGTGCCAGTAGTATGCCGGACAGGGGGTCGCGGTTCACCGGGGAGCTGTTTTTT.

The chain links TRBV19 to TRBJ1-1; 9 nucleotides align to TRBD1. J lost 7 bases, V lost 3 bases, and 6 bases had no gene match. The CDR3 is 14 residues long. Germline CDR1 LNHDA, CDR2 SQIVND (reference sequence). The CDR3 DNA follows: TGTGCCAGTAGTATTGGGACAGGGAAAGGTGAAGCTTTCTTT. It translates to CASSIGTGKGEAFF.

V is TRBV19 and J is TRBJ2-1, with D possibly matching TRBD1 (6 bases). V lost 10 bases, J lost 3 bases, and 16 bases lay in between. The length of the CDR3 is 14 residues. Germline V gene lookup returns CDR1 LNHDA and CDR2 SQIVND (reference sequence). The CDR3 spells CATRGADSYNEQFF. The CDR3 region has the DNA TGTGCCACCCGGGGCGCGGACAGCTACAATGAGCAGTTCTTC. The full variable domain, with the rest looked up from reference TRBV19 and TRBJ2-1, is DGGITQSPKYLFRKEGQNVTLSCEQNLNHDAMYWYRQDPGQGLRLIYYSQIVNDFQKGDIAEGYSVSREKKESFPLTVTSAQKNPTAFYLCATRGADSYNEQFFGPGTRLTVL.

The V and J genes are TRBV21-1 and TRBJ1-5. TRBV21-1 counts as a pseudogene. This CDR3 comprises 16 residues. This chain's CDR3 is CASAKGGGAGGQPQHF. The CDR3 DNA sequence: TGTGCCAGCGCTAAAGGGGGGGGCGCGGGTGGTCAGCCCCAGCATTTT.

The V gene is TRBV6-5, the J gene TRBJ1-1; D is undetermined. The germline CDR1 and CDR2 sequences are MNHEY and SVGAGI. This CDR3 region has 13 residues. The germline V and J ends were trimmed by 8 bases and 1 base, with 11 bases remaining between them. The CDR3, as DNA: TGTGCCAGCCGGCGGTACACGAACACTGAAGCTTTCTTT. Amino acid sequence: CASRRYTNTEAFF.

This rearrangement joins TRBV28 to TRBJ1-2; D may be TRBD1 (6 bases). Trimming cost V 6 bases and J 4 bases, with 21 bases left between them. Germline values: CDR1 MDHEN, CDR2 SYDVKM. This CDR3 has 16 amino acids. Here the CDR3 reads CASSASGTLRSYGYTF. The CDR3 region has the DNA TGTGCCAGCAGCGCCTCCGGGACACTACGTTCCTATGGCTACACCTTC.

The CDR3 loop reads CASSSGGGLAGWEEQYF. The CDR3 coding sequence is TGCGCCAGCAGCTCCGGGGGGGGACTAGCGGGATGGGAAGAGCAGTACTTC. The chain is built from TRBV5-1 and TRBJ2-7; 13 positions agree with TRBD2. This CDR3 is 17 amino acids long. CDR1 and CDR2 from the germline V gene are SGHRS and YFSETQ. J was trimmed by 7 bases and V by 3 bases; bases with no gene match: 13.

The chain joins TRBV2 to TRBJ2-2, with a possible D match to TRBD2 (5 bases). The CDR3 spans 15 residues. The V and J ends lost 7 bases and 5 bases respectively, with 17 bases between them. Germline V gene data show CDR1 as SNHLY and CDR2 as FYNNEI. Written as DNA, the CDR3 is TGTGCCAGCACGGAAGGGCGGGTTGGGACCGGGGAGCTGTTTTTT. Its protein is CASTEGRVGTGELFF.

The chain is built from TRBV18 and TRBJ2-3; the match to TRBD2 covers 7 bases. There are 14 residues in the CDR3. Germline trimming cut 5 bases from V and 5 bases from J; bases unmatched to any gene: 7. The germline V gene has CDR1 KGHSH and CDR2 LQKENI. The CDR3 DNA sequence: TGTGCCAGCTCAACGGGGGGTGGATTAGATACGCAGTATTTT. Amino acid sequence: CASSTGGGLDTQYF. Drawing the rest from reference TRBV18 and TRBJ2-3, the complete variable domain is NAGVMQNPRHLVRRRGQEARLRCSPMKGHSHVYWYRQLPEEGLKFMVYLQKENIIDESGMPKERFSAEFPKEGPSILRIQQVVRGDSAAYFCASSTGGGLDTQYFGPGTRLTVL.

V is TRBV5-4 and J is TRBJ2-7, with D tentatively TRBD1 (5 bases). This CDR3 has 14 residues. Germline values: CDR1 SGHNT, CDR2 YYREEE (reference sequence). V was pared by 0 bases and J by 4 bases, with 11 bases between. CDR3 in DNA: TGTGCCAGCAGCTTGGAAGGGGCCTTATACGAGCAGTACTTC. It specifies CASSLEGALYEQYF.

This chain connects TRBV27 to TRBJ2-7; D possibly corresponds to TRBD1 (6 bases). CDR1 MNHEY and CDR2 SMNVEV come from the germline V gene (reference sequence). V lost 7 bases and J 2 bases, leaving 12 bases between the germline ends. This CDR3 comprises 13 residues. Here the CDR3 reads CASNTGQTYEQYF. The CDR3 DNA follows: TGTGCCAGCAATACCGGACAGACCTACGAGCAGTACTTC.

The rearrangement joins TRBV11-2 to TRBJ2-7; TRBD1 might be the D (5 bases). The ends were cut back, 1 base at V and 6 bases at J, with 13 bases in the middle. The length of the CDR3 is 14 residues. Germline CDR1 reads SGHAT; CDR2 reads FQNNGV. CDR3 sequence: CASSLVQGLGEQYF. CDR3 nucleotides: TGTGCCAGCAGCTTAGTTCAGGGATTGGGCGAGCAGTACTTC.

For the CDR3, the DNA is TGTGCCTACAGACCGGGAGAGTACGAGCAGTACTTC. It is translated as CAYRPGEYEQYF. This chain uses TRBV30 with TRBJ2-7; D possibly corresponds to TRBD2 (6 bases). Trimming pared 7 bases from V and 4 bases from J, leaving 14 bases between. CDR1 and CDR2 (germline): GTSNPN, SVGIG (reference sequence). This CDR3 spans 12 amino acids.